This T cell receptor beta chain was sequenced for a study of blood T cell repertoires in COVID-19. The wider study: Some COVID-19 samples were acute and others convalescent; all came from the United States, Italy and Spain. Nucleic acid was either cDNA or gDNA, and it came from T cells, B-cell-depleted T cells, or PBMCs.

Seattle's enrolled individuals joined amid active infection and were then monitored longitudinally. This clone was observed once. Clones were sequenced by immunoSEQ multiplex PCR, and TCRdb holds only the in-frame ones, with some missing. The sample shows about 170,000 clones, around 82% of them seen only once. The CDR3 runs 10 residues. The clonotype comes from a woman aged 40 to 50 with COVID-19, enrolled during active disease. Sequencing was carried out using peripheral blood. The chain couples TRBV21-1 to TRBJ2-3; TRBD2, the D gene given by the table, was not confirmed from the DNA. TRBV21-1 is a pseudogene. This CDR3 is CLGGTDTQYF. For the CDR3, the DNA is TGTCTCGGGGGCACAGATACGCAGTATTTT.